This entry features one T cell receptor (beta chain) sequence. This sample was included in a study of OX40 agonist ivuxolimab in advanced cancers. The V segment lost 6 bases and the J segment 6 bases; nucleotides outside the gene matches: 2. Germline CDR1 KGHSH, CDR2 LQKENI. The CDR3 length is 12 residues. Generated by immunoSEQ multiplex PCR, the TCRdb table keeps only in-frame clones and is missing some. The repertoire includes roughly 64,000 clones, roughly four fifths of them detected once, and over 2% sits in the top ten. The receptor's source is an adult with an advanced solid tumor such as melanoma, head and neck, liver or kidney cancer. The sample consisted of CD4+ or CD8+ T cells sorted from blood, taken in a trial of the OX40 agonist ivuxolimab. The rearrangement links TRBV18 to TRBJ1-2; 9 bases line up with TRBD1. As DNA, the CDR3 is TGTGCCAGCTCTAGGACAGGGGATGGCTACACCTTC. Amino acid sequence: CASSRTGDGYTF.